The 20 T cell receptor beta chains listed next were all sequenced from one sample in a study of OX40 agonist ivuxolimab in advanced cancers. The repertoire was sequenced with immunoSEQ multiplex PCR; TCRdb's copy has only in-frame clones and lacks some. Altogether approximately 66,000 clones are present, approximately 88% being singletons, with the ten largest covering around 0.5%. The source material was CD4+ or CD8+ T cells sorted from blood, sampled in a trial of the OX40 agonist ivuxolimab. Source of these receptors: an adult with an advanced solid tumor such as melanoma, head and neck, liver or kidney cancer.

The rearrangement joins TRBV11-2 to TRBJ2-2, with 7 positions matching TRBD1. In germline, CDR1 is SGHAT, CDR2 FQNNGV. The junction had 5 bases not matched to a gene; V was cut back by 5 bases and J by 2 bases. The CDR3 runs 15 residues. The DNA of the CDR3 is TGTGCCAGCAGCCCCGACAGGGATAACACCGGGGAGCTGTTTTTT. It yields the protein CASSPDRDNTGELFF.

The chain couples TRBV19 to TRBJ1-5; D is possibly TRBD1 (5 bases). The length of the CDR3 is 15 residues. Germline CDR1 and CDR2: LNHDA and SQIVND (reference sequence). V was trimmed by 3 bases and J by 6 bases, leaving 15 bases between them. CDR3 coding DNA: TGTGCCAGTAGTATTTTAAACGAAGGGGTTCAGCCCCAGCATTTT. Amino acids: CASSILNEGVQPQHF.

The chain uses TRBV6-6 and TRBJ1-4; weak D call: TRBD1 (6 bases). Trimming took off 7 bases at V and 7 bases at J, with 22 bases between the two ends. The CDR3 length is 16 residues. The germline V gene has CDR1 MNHNY and CDR2 SVGAGI (reference sequence). In DNA form, the CDR3 reads TGTGCCAGCAACCTAAATCTGGGACATGGGGGTGAAAAACTGTTTTTT. Translated: CASNLNLGHGGEKLFF.

This chain connects TRBV29-1 to TRBJ2-1; D not resolved. The CDR3 totals 10 residues. Trimming removed 4 bases from V and 7 bases from J, with 5 bases in between. CDR1 and CDR2 from the germline V gene are SQVTM and ANQGSEA. The CDR3 here is CSVAVNEQFF. Written as DNA, the CDR3 is TGCAGCGTTGCGGTGAATGAGCAGTTCTTC.

This clone appeared a single time. V is TRBV27 and J is TRBJ2-1; TRBD2 matches at 11 bases. Trimming removed 2 bases from V and 9 bases from J; junction bases left unmatched: 6. Germline V gene data show CDR1 as MNHEY and CDR2 as SMNVEV (reference sequence). The CDR3 totals 15 residues. The CDR3 nucleotides are TGTGCCAGCAGTTTACTTAGCGGGGGGGCCACTGAGCAGTTCTTC. Protein: CASSLLSGGATEQFF.

Regarding this clone: Other DNA sequences in this specimen translate into the identical CDR3. This rearrangement joins TRBV15 to TRBJ1-5; D is unresolved. The germline V gene encodes CDR1 LNHNV and CDR2 YYDKDF (reference sequence). Trimming took 1 base from V and 7 from J, leaving 5 bases between them. This CDR3 region has 12 residues. CDR3: CATSRGGQPQHF. The DNA of the CDR3 is TGTGCCACCAGCAGAGGAGGACAGCCCCAGCATTTT.

The chain joins TRBV2 to TRBJ2-6, with 9 bases matching TRBD1. The trim removed 4 bases at V and 1 base at J, leaving 5 bases unmatched. Per germline, CDR1 SNHLY and CDR2 FYNNEI. The CDR3 is 17 amino acids. The CDR3, as DNA: TGTGCCAGCAGTGGACCGGGACAGGGTTCTGGGGCCAACGTCCTGACTTTC. This sequence encodes CASSGPGQGSGANVLTF.

The chain carries TRBV14 and TRBJ2-7; D possibly corresponds to TRBD2 (5 bases). Germline loops: CDR1 SGHDN, CDR2 FVKESK. Trimming left V 0 bases short and J 3 bases short, with 12 bases between. The CDR3 length is 15 residues. CDR3 DNA sequence: TGTGCCAGCAGCCAAGATCGGGGTTGGGACTACGAGCAGTACTTC. It is translated as CASSQDRGWDYEQYF.

The chain employs TRBV2 and TRBJ2-3, with no clear D. The CDR3 covers 13 residues. Looked up from germline, CDR1 is SNHLY and CDR2 is FYNNEI. V was cut by 7 bases and J by 0 bases, with 8 bases left in between. The CDR3 DNA sequence: TGTGCCAGCACGGCCGCTAGCACAGATACGCAGTATTTT. As protein: CASTAASTDTQYF.

The genes are TRBV21-1 and TRBJ1-2; the tabulated D call, TRBD1, remains unverified against the DNA. TRBV21-1 is annotated as a pseudogene. This CDR3 contains 15 residues. CDR3 nucleotide sequence: TGTGCCAGCAGCAAAGAGCCACAGGGGGCGGGTGGCTACACCTTC. This codes for CASSKEPQGAGGYTF.

CDR3 loop: CASSFIRSGQPQHF. The DNA for the CDR3 is TGTGCCAGCAGTTTCATAAGAAGTGGTCAGCCCCAGCATTTT. The chain has TRBV28 and TRBJ1-5; no clear D. V was clipped by 3 bases and J by 6 bases, with 12 bases between them. The CDR3 is made up of 14 amino acids. CDR1 is MDHEN and CDR2 is SYDVKM in the germline V gene.

The genes are TRBV4-2 and TRBJ2-2; 11 bases map to TRBD2. In germline, CDR1 is LGHNA, CDR2 YNFKEQ. This CDR3 has 17 amino acids. The J segment lost 5 bases and the V segment lost 2 bases, leaving 7 bases of the junction unmatched. CDR3 sequence: CASSQQLAGGGTGELFF. The CDR3 coding sequence is TGTGCCAGCAGCCAACAGCTAGCGGGGGGTGGGACCGGGGAGCTGTTTTTT.

The chain joins TRBV11-3 to TRBJ2-3; no definite D call. Germline V CDR1 and CDR2: SGHNT, YENEEA. V shed 5 bases and J shed 6 bases, with 9 bases lying between them. This CDR3 has 12 amino acids. CDR3: CASSTEGDTQYF. CDR3 DNA sequence: TGTGCCAGCAGCACCGAAGGGGATACGCAGTATTTT.

The chain recombines TRBV5-6 with TRBJ2-4, with no clear D. Germline-derived CDR1 and CDR2 are SGHDT and YYEEEE. The CDR3 has 15 amino acids. Trimming left V 5 bases short and J 3 bases short, with 15 bases between. The CDR3 spells CASSAELSRKNIQYF. CDR3 nucleotides: TGTGCCAGCAGTGCGGAGCTATCCCGCAAAAACATTCAGTACTTC.

The chain's CDR3 is CASSFFQGAEDTQYF. CDR3 DNA sequence: TGCGCCAGCAGCTTCTTTCAGGGGGCGGAGGATACGCAGTATTTT. The V and J genes are TRBV5-1 and TRBJ2-3; 8 bases agree with TRBD1. Germline CDR1 SGHRS, CDR2 YFSETQ. The V gene end was trimmed by 2 bases and the J gene end by 6 bases; junction bases not matched to a gene: 8. The CDR3 spans 15 residues.

This chain connects TRBV6-5 to TRBJ1-5; D ambiguous. Trimming took 0 bases from V and 0 from J, leaving 6 bases between them. The CDR3 runs 15 residues. The V gene's germline CDR1 is MNHEY and CDR2 SVGAGI. The chain's CDR3 is CASSYSSVSNQPQHF. The CDR3 nucleotides read TGTGCCAGCAGTTACTCTTCGGTTAGCAATCAGCCCCAGCATTTT.

This chain links TRBV7-8 with TRBJ1-5; D not resolved. Trimming stripped 5 bases from V and 4 bases from J, with 6 bases between. Germline V gives CDR1 SGHVS, CDR2 FQNEAQ. This CDR3 contains 12 residues. The DNA of the CDR3 is TGTGCCAGCAGCCCTCCAAATCAGCCCCAGCATTTT. Translated, it gives CASSPPNQPQHF.

This chain uses TRBV5-1 with TRBJ2-5, with D hard to call. This CDR3 has 16 amino acids. Germline CDR1 and CDR2: SGHRS and YFSETQ. V gave up 0 bases and J gave up 5 bases, with 17 bases separating them. The CDR3 loop is CASSLAVPPVGETQYF. CDR3 in DNA: TGCGCCAGCAGCTTGGCCGTACCGCCCGTGGGCGAGACCCAGTACTTC.

The chain uses TRBV5-4 and TRBJ2-7; D perhaps matches TRBD1 (6 bases). This CDR3 spans 14 amino acids. CDR1 and CDR2 (germline): SGHNT, YYREEE (reference sequence). The V gene lost 3 bases and the J gene lost 6 bases, with 16 bases spanning the gap. The CDR3, as DNA: TGTGCCAGCAGCTACGGACAGACGGGGAGCGAGCAGTACTTC. Translation gives CASSYGQTGSEQYF.

This clone has a single count. The chain carries TRBV9 and TRBJ2-1; 7 bases are a match to TRBD1. V was pared by 2 bases and J by 6 bases, with 5 bases of the junction left unmatched. Per the germline V gene, CDR1 is SGDLS and CDR2 is YYNGEE. The CDR3 is 14 residues long. In DNA, the CDR3 is TGTGCCAGCAGCGTGGGACAGCGATTCAATGAGCAGTTCTTC. It is translated as CASSVGQRFNEQFF.